The rows below give T cell receptor beta chains drawn from one sample of a study. MiXCR, run by TCRdb on the RT-PCR reads, gives a single entry per CDR3 protein. The sample has hundreds of thousands of distinct CDR3 sequences, approximately 15% seen once. Sequences were obtained from memory CD4+ T cells from blood. The receptors here all came from a female donor in good health, serving as a healthy control. CDR3s include the opening cysteine and the closing phenylalanine or tryptophan. Fields, in order: CDR3 protein, CDR3 DNA, clone size, D gene, J gene, V gene. D genes are given only for firm matches. Size tells how often a clone was seen (once, few, many) or the class of an expanded clone, and some rows leave it out.

cdr3_aa: CSPNPGQGLNTEAFF
cdr3_nt: TGCAGTCCTAACCCAGGACAGGGCCTGAACACTGAAGCTTTCTTT
clone_size: once
d_call: TRBD1
j_call: TRBJ1-1
v_call: TRBV20-1

cdr3_aa: CASSRQGAFNQPQHF
cdr3_nt: TGTGCCAGCAGCCGACAGGGGGCTTTCAATCAGCCCCAGCATTTT
clone_size: .
d_call: TRBD1
j_call: TRBJ1-5
v_call: TRBV7-2

cdr3_aa: CASSLSGSPYEQYF
cdr3_nt: TGTGCCAGCAGTTTGTCTGGCAGCCCCTACGAGCAGTACTTC
clone_size: many
d_call: .
j_call: TRBJ2-7
v_call: TRBV12-3/TRBV12-4

cdr3_aa: CSARGVAGGPAGELFF
cdr3_nt: TGCAGTGCTAGAGGGGTGGCGGGAGGGCCCGCCGGGGAGCTGTTTTTT
clone_size: many
d_call: TRBD2
j_call: TRBJ2-2
v_call: TRBV20-1

cdr3_aa: CASSLVQGEKLFF
cdr3_nt: TGTGCTAGCAGCTTAGTTCAGGGTGAAAAACTGTTTTTT
clone_size: many
d_call: .
j_call: TRBJ1-4
v_call: TRBV7-7

cdr3_aa: CSASGTTGGNTEAFF
cdr3_nt: TGCAGTGCTAGCGGGACGACCGGGGGGAACACTGAAGCTTTCTTT
clone_size: .
d_call: .
j_call: TRBJ1-1
v_call: TRBV20-1

cdr3_aa: CASIFPGLAGDEQYF
cdr3_nt: TGTGCCAGCATATTCCCGGGACTAGCGGGAGACGAGCAGTACTTC
clone_size: .
d_call: TRBD2
j_call: TRBJ2-7
v_call: TRBV28

cdr3_aa: CAIGVFDEQYF
cdr3_nt: TGTGCCATCGGGGTATTCGACGAGCAGTACTTC
clone_size: many
d_call: .
j_call: TRBJ2-7
v_call: TRBV10-3

cdr3_aa: CASSLREGTYNEQFF
cdr3_nt: TGTGCCAGCTCACTCAGGGAGGGTACCTACAATGAGCAGTTCTTC
clone_size: .
d_call: TRBD2
j_call: TRBJ2-1
v_call: TRBV18

cdr3_aa: CATSDPATGGYGETQYF
cdr3_nt: TGTGCCACCAGTGATCCCGCGACAGGGGGTTACGGGGAGACCCAGTACTTC
clone_size: .
d_call: TRBD1
j_call: TRBJ2-5
v_call: TRBV24-1

cdr3_aa: CSAGAGSGGGYTF
cdr3_nt: TGCAGTGCCGGAGCGGGGTCAGGTGGTGGCTACACCTTC
clone_size: .
d_call: .
j_call: TRBJ1-2
v_call: TRBV20-1

cdr3_aa: CASRRDWNTEAFF
cdr3_nt: TGTGCCAGCAGACGGGACTGGAACACTGAAGCTTTCTTT
clone_size: .
d_call: .
j_call: TRBJ1-1
v_call: TRBV2

cdr3_aa: CASSQQLQAFF
cdr3_nt: TGTGCCAGCAGCCAGCAACTTCAAGCTTTCTTT
clone_size: few
d_call: .
j_call: TRBJ1-1
v_call: TRBV4-2

cdr3_aa: CAWSRGGEYYGYTF
cdr3_nt: TGTGCCTGGAGTCGCGGGGGGGAATATTACGGCTACACCTTC
clone_size: few
d_call: .
j_call: TRBJ1-2
v_call: TRBV30

cdr3_aa: CSVEVGFLDDYGYTF
cdr3_nt: TGCAGCGTTGAAGTAGGGTTCCTGGACGACTATGGCTACACCTTC
clone_size: few
d_call: .
j_call: TRBJ1-2
v_call: TRBV29-1

cdr3_aa: CASSSAQGFWGYTF
cdr3_nt: TGTGCCAGCAGCTCCGCCCAGGGTTTTTGGGGCTACACCTTC
clone_size: .
d_call: .
j_call: TRBJ1-2
v_call: TRBV4-2

cdr3_aa: CASSQPRGVTRTDTQYF
cdr3_nt: TGTGCCAGCAGCCAGCCCAGGGGAGTCACCCGCACAGATACGCAGTATTTT
clone_size: .
d_call: .
j_call: TRBJ2-3
v_call: TRBV3-1

cdr3_aa: CASSERGWSSYEQYF
cdr3_nt: TGTGCCAGCAGTGAACGAGGCTGGAGTTCATACGAGCAGTACTTC
clone_size: .
d_call: .
j_call: TRBJ2-7
v_call: TRBV6-5